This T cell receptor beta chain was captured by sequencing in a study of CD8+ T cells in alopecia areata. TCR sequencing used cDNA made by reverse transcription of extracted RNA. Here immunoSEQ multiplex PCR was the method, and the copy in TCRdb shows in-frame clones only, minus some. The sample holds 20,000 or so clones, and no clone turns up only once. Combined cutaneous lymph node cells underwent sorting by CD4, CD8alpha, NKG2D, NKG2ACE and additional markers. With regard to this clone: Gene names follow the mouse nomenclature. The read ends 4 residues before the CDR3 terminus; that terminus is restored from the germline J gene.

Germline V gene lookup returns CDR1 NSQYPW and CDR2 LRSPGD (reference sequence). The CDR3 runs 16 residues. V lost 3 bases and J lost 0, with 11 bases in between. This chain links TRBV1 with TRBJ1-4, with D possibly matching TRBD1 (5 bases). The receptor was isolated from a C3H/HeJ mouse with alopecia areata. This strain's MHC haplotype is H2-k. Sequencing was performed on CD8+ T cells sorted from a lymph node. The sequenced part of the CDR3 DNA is TGCACCTGCAGTGCCCAGGGCTCTCTTTCCAACGAA. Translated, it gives CTCSAQGSLSNE. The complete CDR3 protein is CTCSAQGSLSNERLFF. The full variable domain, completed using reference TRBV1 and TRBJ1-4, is VTLLEQNPRWRLVPRGQAVNLRCILKNSQYPWMSWYQQDLQKQLQWLFTLRSPGDKEVKSLPGADYLATRVTDTELRLQVANMSQGRTLYCTCSAQGSLSNERLFFGHGTKLSVL.